These T cell receptor beta chains were read from a single sample in a study of Ad26.COV2.S vaccination and SARS-CoV-2 variants. The assay was immunoSEQ multiplex PCR, and TCRdb's table has in-frame clones only and misses some. The sample contains 300,000 to 350,000 clones, 88% of which appear only once. Sequencing was performed on peripheral blood, taken in a trial of Ad26.COV2.S vaccine versus placebo. Receptor source: a person between 18 and 65 years old who received the Ad26.COV2.S COVID-19 vaccine or a placebo. Each CDR3 is given with its conserved first and last residue. D genes are given only for firm matches. The size entry is marked missing in some rows and otherwise reads once, few, many or a size class.

j_gene: TRBJ1-2
abundance: once
v_gene: TRBV19
d_gene: .
CDR3aa: CASSIDGATGPYGYTF
CDR3nt: TGTGCCAGTAGTATAGATGGGGCCACAGGTCCCTATGGCTACACCTTC

j_gene: TRBJ2-6
abundance: .
v_gene: TRBV19
d_gene: .
CDR3aa: CASSRWGSSSGANVLTF
CDR3nt: TGTGCCAGTAGTCGGTGGGGTTCCTCCTCTGGGGCCAACGTCCTGACTTTC

j_gene: TRBJ2-7
abundance: .
v_gene: TRBV18
d_gene: .
CDR3aa: CASSPRGGDEQYF
CDR3nt: TGTGCCAGCTCACCACGTGGCGGGGACGAGCAGTACTTC

j_gene: TRBJ2-7
abundance: .
v_gene: TRBV19
d_gene: .
CDR3aa: CASSMGQSSYEQYF
CDR3nt: TGTGCCAGTAGTATGGGCCAGAGCTCCTACGAGCAGTACTTC

j_gene: TRBJ1-1
abundance: .
v_gene: TRBV6-5
d_gene: .
CDR3aa: CASSYSMKPGTEAFF
CDR3nt: TGTGCCAGCAGTTACTCGATGAAGCCGGGGACGGAAGCTTTCTTT

j_gene: TRBJ2-7
abundance: .
v_gene: TRBV28
d_gene: .
CDR3aa: CASYSTETYEQYF
CDR3nt: TGTGCCAGCTATTCGACAGAAACCTACGAGCAGTACTTC

j_gene: TRBJ2-3
abundance: .
v_gene: TRBV6-2/TRBV6-3
d_gene: TRBD1
CDR3aa: CASSYSQGAELPTDTQYF
CDR3nt: TGTGCCAGCAGTTACTCGCAGGGGGCTGAATTACCCACAGATACGCAGTATTTT

j_gene: TRBJ1-2
abundance: .
v_gene: TRBV30
d_gene: .
CDR3aa: CAFPDIGGYTF
CDR3nt: TGTGCCTTCCCAGACATCGGAGGCTACACCTTC

j_gene: TRBJ1-3
abundance: .
v_gene: TRBV28
d_gene: .
CDR3aa: CASSFEVGRNTIYF
CDR3nt: TGTGCCAGCAGTTTTGAGGTGGGGAGAAACACCATATATTTT

j_gene: TRBJ2-5
abundance: .
v_gene: TRBV10-3
d_gene: .
CDR3aa: CAISEGETQYF
CDR3nt: TGTGCCATCAGTGAAGGAGAGACCCAGTACTTC

j_gene: TRBJ2-7
abundance: .
v_gene: TRBV11-2
d_gene: .
CDR3aa: CASSLGTGNSYEQYF
CDR3nt: TGTGCCAGCAGCTTAGGAACCGGGAACTCCTACGAGCAGTACTTC

j_gene: TRBJ2-1
abundance: once
v_gene: TRBV5-5
d_gene: .
CDR3aa: CASSLDRVGEFF
CDR3nt: TGTGCCAGCAGCTTGGACAGGGTGGGTGAGTTCTTC

j_gene: TRBJ2-2
abundance: few
v_gene: TRBV7-3
d_gene: .
CDR3aa: CASSLGSGELFF
CDR3nt: TGTGCCAGCAGCTTAGGGTCCGGGGAGCTGTTTTTT

j_gene: TRBJ2-7
abundance: .
v_gene: TRBV27
d_gene: .
CDR3aa: CASSPLISDLWEEQYF
CDR3nt: TGTGCCAGCAGTCCCCTAATATCGGACTTATGGGAAGAGCAGTACTTC

j_gene: TRBJ2-1
abundance: .
v_gene: TRBV27
d_gene: TRBD2
CDR3aa: CASSLSPSGANYNEQFF
CDR3nt: TGTGCCAGCAGTTTATCCCCTAGCGGGGCGAACTACAATGAGCAGTTCTTC

j_gene: TRBJ2-1
abundance: once
v_gene: TRBV7-3
d_gene: TRBD2
CDR3aa: CASSLIRLAGTYQSSYNEQFF
CDR3nt: TGTGCCAGCAGCTTAATTAGGCTAGCGGGAACATACCAGAGCTCCTACAATGAGCAGTTCTTC

j_gene: TRBJ1-2
abundance: .
v_gene: TRBV7-9
d_gene: TRBD1
CDR3aa: CASSSRDRGLYGYTF
CDR3nt: TGTGCCAGCAGCTCCCGGGACAGGGGGCTCTATGGCTACACCTTC

j_gene: TRBJ1-2
abundance: .
v_gene: TRBV5-1
d_gene: TRBD1
CDR3aa: CASSLDRGDNYGYTF
CDR3nt: TGCGCCAGCAGCTTGGACAGGGGGGACAACTATGGCTACACCTTC

j_gene: TRBJ1-6
abundance: .
v_gene: TRBV19
d_gene: .
CDR3aa: CASSIVGEPNSPLHF
CDR3nt: TGTGCCAGTAGTATAGTGGGGGAACCTAATTCACCCCTCCACTTT

j_gene: TRBJ2-1
abundance: .
v_gene: TRBV7-8
d_gene: .
CDR3aa: CASSSSEARLYNEQFF
CDR3nt: TGTGCCAGCAGCTCCTCCGAGGCACGACTCTACAATGAGCAGTTCTTC

j_gene: TRBJ2-3
abundance: .
v_gene: TRBV10-3
d_gene: .
CDR3aa: CAISGGADTQYF
CDR3nt: TGTGCCATCAGTGGCGGGGCAGATACGCAGTATTTT

j_gene: TRBJ2-3
abundance: .
v_gene: TRBV3-1/TRBV3-2
d_gene: TRBD1
CDR3aa: CASSLGTGEISTDTQYF
CDR3nt: TGTGCCAGCAGCCTCGGGACAGGGGAAATTAGCACAGATACGCAGTATTTT

j_gene: TRBJ1-1
abundance: .
v_gene: TRBV5-8
d_gene: .
CDR3aa: CASSLEAGATEAFF
CDR3nt: TGTGCCAGCAGCTTGGAGGCAGGGGCCACCGAAGCTTTCTTT

j_gene: TRBJ1-2
abundance: .
v_gene: TRBV19
d_gene: TRBD1
CDR3aa: CASRYSGDRAGDYGYTF
CDR3nt: TGTGCCAGTAGGTATTCGGGGGACAGGGCAGGAGACTATGGCTACACCTTC

j_gene: TRBJ2-3
abundance: .
v_gene: TRBV4-3
d_gene: .
CDR3aa: CASSQDTRGGTDTQYF
CDR3nt: TGCGCCAGCAGCCAAGATACTCGCGGGGGCACAGATACGCAGTATTTT

j_gene: TRBJ2-7
abundance: .
v_gene: TRBV11-2
d_gene: TRBD2
CDR3aa: CASSLLTSGSTYGYEQYF
CDR3nt: TGTGCCAGCAGCCTCCTAACTAGCGGGAGTACGTACGGGTACGAGCAGTACTTC

j_gene: TRBJ2-1
abundance: .
v_gene: TRBV7-2
d_gene: TRBD2
CDR3aa: CASSLRWRERSSYNEQFF
CDR3nt: TGTGCCAGCAGCTTAAGGTGGCGGGAGAGGTCGTCCTACAATGAGCAGTTCTTC

j_gene: TRBJ1-4
abundance: .
v_gene: TRBV16
d_gene: .
CDR3aa: CASSLRTWEKLFF
CDR3nt: TGTGCCAGCAGCCTCCGGACGTGGGAAAAACTGTTTTTT

j_gene: TRBJ1-1
abundance: .
v_gene: TRBV7-6
d_gene: .
CDR3aa: CASSLATGNTEAFF
CDR3nt: TGTGCCAGCAGTTTGGCGACGGGGAACACTGAAGCTTTCTTT

j_gene: TRBJ2-7
abundance: .
v_gene: TRBV6-2/TRBV6-3
d_gene: TRBD1
CDR3aa: CASSYSTGIMSYEQYF
CDR3nt: TGTGCCAGCAGTTACTCGACAGGGATTATGTCCTACGAGCAGTACTTC

j_gene: TRBJ1-1
abundance: .
v_gene: TRBV28
d_gene: .
CDR3aa: CASSLTEKGTEAFF
CDR3nt: TGTGCCAGCAGTTTGACGGAGAAGGGGACTGAAGCTTTCTTT